Listed below are T cell receptor beta chains from one sample, sequenced in a study of blood T cell repertoires in COVID-19. The protocol was immunoSEQ multiplex PCR, while the TCRdb copy is restricted to in-frame clones and leaves out a portion. The sample contains about 22,000 clones, about 91% of which appear only once. Sequences were obtained from peripheral blood. All receptors come from a woman between 65 and 79 years old with active COVID-19. Both conserved end residues are part of each CDR3. A D gene is named only where the DNA matches it firmly. Clone size, where shown, is once, few, many, or a class for clones that have expanded.

cdr3_nt	cdr3_aa	j_call	clone_size	d_call	cdr3_length	v_call
TGTGCCAGCAGCGTAGAACCCCAGCGGGGGGGAGAGCAGTTCTTC	CASSVEPQRGGEQFF	TRBJ2-1	NA	TRBD2	15	TRBV9
TGTGCCAGCAGCTTGGTATCCAGAAACTATGGCTACACCTTC	CASSLVSRNYGYTF	TRBJ1-2	NA	NA	14	TRBV5-6
TGTGCCAGCAGTTTCCAGGGGAACGGGGAGCTGTTTTTT	CASSFQGNGELFF	TRBJ2-2	NA	NA	13	TRBV6-6
TGCAGCGTCCCCGCCTTAGCGGGAGTAGTTAATGAGCAGTTCTTC	CSVPALAGVVNEQFF	TRBJ2-1	NA	TRBD2	15	TRBV29-1
TGTGCCAGCTCATCGGGACAGGGTCATACCGGCGAGCAGTACTTC	CASSSGQGHTGEQYF	TRBJ2-7	once	TRBD1	15	TRBV18
TGCAGTGCTGGGGGGACAGGGATGGCTTTCTTT	CSAGGTGMAFF	TRBJ1-1	NA	TRBD1	11	TRBV20-1
TGCAGCGTTGGCAGGGGGTCGTCCTACGAGCAGTACTTC	CSVGRGSSYEQYF	TRBJ2-7	NA	TRBD1	13	TRBV29-1
TGTGCCAGCAGTGAATCTTTAAACAGGGAGGCTTTCTTT	CASSESLNREAFF	TRBJ1-1	NA	NA	13	TRBV6-1
TGCGCCAGCAGCCAATTACCGACTAGCGGGAGCCCAGATACGCAGTATTTT	CASSQLPTSGSPDTQYF	TRBJ2-3	NA	TRBD2	17	TRBV4-3
TGTGCCAGCAGCTCCGGGACAGGGGGCGTAACCTATGGCTACACCTTC	CASSSGTGGVTYGYTF	TRBJ1-2	NA	TRBD1	16	TRBV7-2
TGTGCCAGCAAAACGGGACAGGGCGGTTCTGAAGCTTTCTTT	CASKTGQGGSEAFF	TRBJ1-1	NA	TRBD1	14	TRBV2
TGTGCCAGTAGTCTCCGGGACAGACTTGACTACGAGCAGTACTTC	CASSLRDRLDYEQYF	TRBJ2-7	NA	TRBD1	15	TRBV19
TGTGCCAGCTCACGGGGACAGGGGATGAACACTGAAGCTTTCTTT	CASSRGQGMNTEAFF	TRBJ1-1	NA	TRBD1	15	TRBV18
TGTGCCAGTAGTTTGGAGGCAGGGGGGTATGAGCAGTTCTTC	CASSLEAGGYEQFF	TRBJ2-1	NA	NA	14	TRBV19
TGTGCCATCAGTGAGTCAAGTTGGGTAGCGAGCACAGATACGCAGTATTTT	CAISESSWVASTDTQYF	TRBJ2-3	NA	NA	17	TRBV10-3
TGTGCCAGCAGCGGCGGCGGGTACGAGCAGTACTTC	CASSGGGYEQYF	TRBJ2-7	NA	NA	12	TRBV5-6
TGTGCCAGCTCACTGGACAGATACAACACTGAAGCTTTCTTT	CASSLDRYNTEAFF	TRBJ1-1	NA	NA	14	TRBV18
TGTGCCAGCAGCTTAGGGGGACAGGGGAACAATGAGCAGTTCTTC	CASSLGGQGNNEQFF	TRBJ2-1	NA	TRBD1	15	TRBV5-4
TGCGCCAGCAGCATTGGTACAGGAATCTATGGCTACACCTTC	CASSIGTGIYGYTF	TRBJ1-2	NA	NA	14	TRBV5-1
TGCAGCTCAAGGGGACCGGGACTAAGGGAAGATACGCAGTATTTT	CSSRGPGLREDTQYF	TRBJ2-3	NA	TRBD2	15	TRBV29-1
TGTGCCAGCAGTTTTAGCGGGTTCCTACCTGAAGCTTTCTTT	CASSFSGFLPEAFF	TRBJ1-1	once	NA	14	TRBV28
TGTGCCAGTAGTATAGAACACGGAGATAGCGGTCAGCCCCAGCATTTT	CASSIEHGDSGQPQHF	TRBJ1-5	NA	NA	16	TRBV19
TGCAGTGCTGGTTCTAGAACTGAGCAGTTCTTC	CSAGSRTEQFF	TRBJ2-1	NA	NA	11	TRBV20-1